A single sample gave rise to the 19 T cell receptor beta chains below, sequenced in a study of human T cells and chemical hapten exposure (dated by TCRdb to about 2021). Preparation of the library involved 5' RACE. Instrument on record: Illumina MiSeq. TCRdb reprocessing: public reads trimmed at Q25 with fastp, clones called with MiXCR, in-frame beta chains kept. Each CDR3 protein appears once, grouped with its most common genes and DNA. The sample has around 80,000 distinct CDR3 sequences on record, 15% to 20% of them singletons. Clones ranked in the top ten supply nearly 7% of the sample. Unfractionated whole blood was collected in Tempus Blood RNA tubes, and total RNA was extracted from that blood. The receptors derive from a female donor in good health.

This clonotype was detected only a few times. The chain carries TRBV7-6 and TRBJ2-5; D might be TRBD2 (6 bases). The CDR3 runs 16 residues. Germline values: CDR1 SGHVS, CDR2 FNYEAQ. Trimming shortened V by 3 bases and J by 5 bases, and 19 bases separated the two germline ends. CDR3 protein: CASSFGLAVLGETQYF. For the CDR3, the DNA is TGTGCCAGCAGCTTTGGGTTAGCGGTCCTCGGGGAGACCCAGTACTTC.

V usage is TRBV7-8 and J usage is TRBJ2-1; TRBD1 aligns across 10 bases. CDR3 length equals 16 residues. V lost 5 bases to trimming and J lost 8 bases; unmatched junction nucleotides: 12. Germline V lookup: CDR1 SGHVS, CDR2 FQNEAQ. CDR3 nucleotides: TGTGCCAGCAGCGGACTGACGGGACAGGGGAGCGATGAGCAGTTCTTC. It encodes CASSGLTGQGSDEQFF. Together with reference TRBV7-8 and TRBJ2-1, the CDR3 gives the full variable domain: GAGVSQSPRYKVAKRGQDVALRCDPISGHVSLFWYQQALGQGPEFLTYFQNEAQLDKSGLPSDRFFAERPEGSVSTLKIQRTQQEDSAVYLCASSGLTGQGSDEQFFGPGTRLTVL.

This clonotype appeared a single time. The chain combines TRBV6-5 with TRBJ1-4; weak D call: TRBD1 (6 bases). V lost 6 bases to trimming and J lost 7 bases, with 18 bases between them. CDR1 and CDR2 (germline): MNHEY, SVGAGI. CDR3 length: 15 residues. The CDR3 DNA sequence: TGTGCCAGCAGAGCGTACAGGGAAGGGAGTGAAAAACTGTTTTTT. Amino acids: CASRAYREGSEKLFF.

The genes are TRBV12-3 or TRBV12-4 and TRBJ2-5; possibly TRBD2 for D (6 bases). The length of the CDR3 is 14 residues. The germline V and J ends were trimmed by 3 bases and 5 bases, with 13 bases remaining between them. The CDR3 loop reads CASSFRLALETQYF. CDR3 DNA sequence: TGTGCCAGCAGTTTCCGGCTAGCGCTGGAGACCCAGTACTTC.

This clonotype appeared once. The chain recombines TRBV2 with TRBJ1-1; unclear D gene. Germline V gives CDR1 SNHLY, CDR2 FYNNEI. V lost 6 bases and J lost 10, with 15 bases in between. The CDR3 runs 12 residues. CDR3 amino acids: CASSLSPPSAFF. The CDR3 DNA reads TGTGCCAGCAGCCTTTCTCCACCCTCAGCTTTCTTT.

This clonotype was counted only a few times. The V and J genes are TRBV5-8 and TRBJ2-5; 14 bases fit TRBD2. CDR1 is SGHTS, CDR2 YDEGEE, per germline. Unmatched junction bases numbered 3, after V lost 4 bases and J lost 4 bases. The CDR3 has 15 amino acids. CDR3 in amino acids: CASSGGLAGGETQYF. The CDR3 bases are TGTGCCAGCAGCGGCGGACTAGCGGGAGGAGAGACCCAGTACTTC.

This clonotype showed up just a few times. The chain recombines TRBV6-4 with TRBJ1-1; D ambiguous. This CDR3 has 15 residues. Germline V gives CDR1 MRHNA, CDR2 SNTAGT. V was trimmed by 4 bases and J by 4 bases, leaving 16 bases between them. CDR3 DNA: TGTGCCAGCAGTGCCACCACCTCCGGGAGCACTGAAGCTTTCTTT. This translates into CASSATTSGSTEAFF.

In its sample, this clonotype was seen a few times. This chain uses TRBV12-3 or TRBV12-4 with TRBJ1-3; D not resolved. The CDR3 contains 11 residues. Trimming stripped 7 bases from V and 7 bases from J, with 8 bases between. The DNA of the CDR3 is TGTGCCAGCAATAAGGGTAACACCATATATTTT. Protein: CASNKGNTIYF.

This sequence joins TRBV7-9 and TRBJ2-3; 7 nucleotides line up with TRBD1. The CDR3 is 15 residues long. With 5 bases clipped from V and 9 bases from J, the junction kept 14 bases outside the gene matches. Germline CDR1 reads SEHNR; CDR2 reads FQNEAQ (reference sequence). CDR3: CASSPPSLYRGTQYF. The CDR3 bases are TGTGCCAGCAGCCCTCCTTCCTTGTACAGGGGAACGCAGTATTTT.

This clonotype was counted only a few times. This chain connects TRBV5-1 to TRBJ2-7, with 7 bases that match TRBD1. The CDR3 consists of 15 residues. Germline V gene data show CDR1 as SGHRS and CDR2 as YFSETQ. The V gene end was trimmed by 4 bases and the J gene end by 1 base; junction bases not matched to a gene: 8. Here the CDR3 reads CASSESGGRSYEQYF. The CDR3 nucleotides read TGCGCCAGCAGCGAATCAGGGGGAAGATCCTACGAGCAGTACTTC.

The chain couples TRBV2 to TRBJ2-7; a weak D match, TRBD1 (7 bases). V lost 5 bases and J lost 3, with 14 bases in between. Germline CDR1 reads SNHLY; CDR2 reads FYNNEI. This CDR3 spans 14 amino acids. CDR3 sequence reads: CASSSGQDYYEQYF. The CDR3 DNA is TGTGCCAGCAGTTCCGGACAGGACTACTACGAGCAGTACTTC.

The chain links TRBV13 to TRBJ1-3; unclear D gene. The CDR3 spans 14 residues. The germline gives CDR1 PRHDT, CDR2 FYEKMQ (reference sequence). V was shortened by 5 bases and J by 1 base, with 9 bases between the two germline ends. The CDR3 region has the DNA TGTGCCAGCAGCGATCGGACTTCTGGAAACACCATATATTTT. Translated, it gives CASSDRTSGNTIYF.

The sample holds a few counts of this clonotype. This chain uses TRBV24-1 with TRBJ2-5; D possibly uses TRBD1 or TRBD2 (5 bases each). CDR1 is KGHDR and CDR2 is SFDVKD in the germline V gene. The length of the CDR3 is 13 residues. Trimming pared 4 bases from V and 5 bases from J, leaving 10 bases between. The CDR3 nucleotides are TGTGCCACCAGTGAAGCGGCAGGGGAGACCCAGTACTTC. Its translation is CATSEAAGETQYF.

This chain joins TRBV3-1 and TRBJ2-7; possible D gene TRBD2, 6 bases. The V and J ends lost 4 bases and 3 bases respectively, with 10 bases between them. The CDR3 has 13 residues. Germline V gene lookup returns CDR1 LGHDT and CDR2 YNNKEL (reference sequence). The CDR3 protein is CASSPPGGYEQYF. CDR3 nucleotide sequence: TGTGCCAGCAGCCCACCCGGGGGCTACGAGCAGTACTTC.

The sample holds a few counts of this clonotype. The chain couples TRBV2 to TRBJ2-1, with TRBD2 as a possible D gene (5 bases). This CDR3 has 12 residues. Germline V gene data show CDR1 as SNHLY and CDR2 as FYNNEI. V lost 2 bases and J lost 9, with 8 bases in between. CDR3 DNA: TGTGCCAGCAGTGAAATTGAGGGTGAGCAGTTCTTC. It yields the protein CASSEIEGEQFF.

The chain links TRBV6-5 to TRBJ2-3; unclear D gene. The CDR3 totals 13 residues. Trimming stripped 3 bases from V and 5 bases from J, with 9 bases between. Germline lookup yields CDR1 MNHEY and CDR2 SVGAGI. The CDR3 nucleotides are TGTGCCAGCAGTTATGGGTTGGGAGATACGCAGTATTTT. Its protein is CASSYGLGDTQYF.

This clonotype was observed a handful of times. This chain uses TRBV20-1 with TRBJ2-3, with a possible D match to TRBD2 (7 bases). The germline V gene has CDR1 DFQATT and CDR2 SNEGSKA (reference sequence). The CDR3 covers 14 residues. CDR3 residues: CTPSKGGGTDTQYF. Here the CDR3 DNA reads TGCACCCCGTCGAAGGGGGGAGGGACAGATACGCAGTATTTT.

This rearrangement joins TRBV12-3 or TRBV12-4 to TRBJ1-5; 8 bases are shared with TRBD1. Trimming removed 5 bases from V and 2 bases from J; junction bases left unmatched: 5. CDR3 size: 15 residues. The CDR3 bases are TGTGCCAGCAGTAACCTGGACAGGGGCAATCAGCCCCAGCATTTT. Translation gives CASSNLDRGNQPQHF.

The gene calls are TRBV7-8 and TRBJ2-2; D may be TRBD2 (5 bases). V shed 6 bases and J shed 5 bases, with 13 bases lying between them. Germline V gives CDR1 SGHVS, CDR2 FQNEAQ. The CDR3 runs 14 residues. This CDR3 is CASSPLVGTGELFF. In nucleotides, the CDR3 is TGTGCCAGCAGTCCACTAGTCGGGACCGGGGAGCTGTTTTTT. The variable domain in full, completed from reference TRBV7-8 and TRBJ2-2, reads GAGVSQSPRYKVAKRGQDVALRCDPISGHVSLFWYQQALGQGPEFLTYFQNEAQLDKSGLPSDRFFAERPEGSVSTLKIQRTQQEDSAVYLCASSPLVGTGELFFGEGSRLTVL.